The TCR beta chain described here comes from a study of control samples from healthy donors and cancer patients. The CDR3 contains 15 residues. J gave up 5 bases and V 8 bases, and 11 bases lay outside the gene matches. The germline V gene has CDR1 LNHDA and CDR2 SQIVND (reference sequence). Clones were read by immunoSEQ multiplex PCR, and TCRdb kept only the in-frame ones, dropping some. The sample contains approximately 97,000 clones, roughly 89% of which appear only once. The chain has TRBV19 and TRBJ2-5; 10 bases match TRBD2. The specimen was blood. The receptor was isolated from a human donor in good health. The donor label of this sample is uncertain. CDR3 loop: CASSTSGPPRETQYF. CDR3 bases: TGTGCCAGTTCGACTAGCGGGCCTCCCCGGGAGACCCAGTACTTC.